This TCR beta chain emerged from a study of CXCR3-negative and CXCR3-positive naive CD8 T cells. Study-wide findings and caveats: Naive cells that were CXCR3-negative or CXCR3-positive used TRBV-TRBJ genes alike, while memory cells diverged. More hydrophobic TRB CDR3s were found in CXCR3-positive naive cells than in CXCR3-negative naive cells.

Concerning this clonotype: The antigen is undetermined.

TRB cDNA was prepared as libraries by UMI-labeled 5' RACE. TCRdb reprocessed the 5' RACE reads and reports one entry per CDR3 protein, with no DNA. The sample table sets out 75,000 to 95,000 distinct CDR3 sequences. Per the germline V gene, CDR1 is SQVTM and CDR2 is ANQGSEA. This CDR3 comprises 12 residues. The receptor's source is a human donor in good health. Some clones in this sample may be carry-over from other donors' samples. The sample consisted of naive CXCR3- CD8+ T cells from blood. As for subset: CD45RO-CCR7+CD27+CD95- naive CD8+ T cells lacking CXCR3 (TNR3-). The rearrangement uses TRBV29-1 and TRBJ2-3; lacking DNA, the TRBD1 call made by TCRdb goes unchecked. The CDR3 spells CSVEELGGTQYF.